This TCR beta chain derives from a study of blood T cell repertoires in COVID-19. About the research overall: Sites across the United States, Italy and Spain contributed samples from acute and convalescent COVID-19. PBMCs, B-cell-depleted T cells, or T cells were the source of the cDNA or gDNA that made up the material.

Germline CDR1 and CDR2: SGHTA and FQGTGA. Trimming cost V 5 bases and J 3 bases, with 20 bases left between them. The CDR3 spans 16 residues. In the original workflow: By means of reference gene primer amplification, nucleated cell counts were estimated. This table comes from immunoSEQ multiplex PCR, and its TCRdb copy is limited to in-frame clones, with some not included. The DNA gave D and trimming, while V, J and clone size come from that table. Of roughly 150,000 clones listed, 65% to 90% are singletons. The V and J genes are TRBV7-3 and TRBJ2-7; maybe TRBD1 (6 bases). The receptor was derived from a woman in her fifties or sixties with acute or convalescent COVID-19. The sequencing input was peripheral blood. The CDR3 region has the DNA TGTGCCAGCAGCAAAGGGCCTGGACAGATAAACTACGAGCAGTACTTC. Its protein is CASSKGPGQINYEQYF. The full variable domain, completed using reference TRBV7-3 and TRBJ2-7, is GAGVSQTPSNKVTEKGKYVELRCDPISGHTALYWYRQSLGQGPEFLIYFQGTGAADDSGLPNDRFFAVRPEGSVSTLKIQRTERGDSAVYLCASSKGPGQINYEQYFGPGTRLTVT.